This T cell receptor (beta chain) was observed in a study of persistence of HIV-infected CD4 T cells. Study at large: CD4+ T cells responding to CMV or HIV-1 Gag were isolated. Study results and caveats: Compared with CD3/CD28-stimulated cells, CMV- and Gag-responding cells showed lower TCRbeta richness.

Germline CDR1 is SGHDT and CDR2 is YYEEEE. V was cut by 3 bases and J by 0 bases, with 12 bases left in between. This CDR3 contains 15 residues. Sequencing used immunoSEQ version 4 in survey mode. Only in-frame clones appear in the TCRdb table, and some are missing; sequencing was by immunoSEQ multiplex PCR. The sample lists more than 30,000 clones, about 81% occurring once. Stimulation used about 10 ug/mL lysate from CMV-infected fibroblasts. Sorted nonresponding memory CD4+ T cells were CD40L-negative, CD69-negative, CD45RO-high. Anti-CD28/CD49d costimulation, CD40-blocking antibody and enfuvirtide were given to CD8-depleted PBMCs for approximately 18 hours. For this clone: Its antigen is unidentified.

V gene TRBV5-6 combines with J gene TRBJ2-5; a weak D match, TRBD1 (6 bases). Material: CD4+ T cells sorted from PBMCs after approximately 20-hour stimulation, obtained from a patient who received antiretroviral therapy. This sequence originates from an adult woman with HIV who was CMV-seropositive. The CDR3 region has the DNA TGTGCCAGCAGCTACCGGACAGTTAACCAAGAGACCCAGTACTTC. This translates into CASSYRTVNQETQYF.